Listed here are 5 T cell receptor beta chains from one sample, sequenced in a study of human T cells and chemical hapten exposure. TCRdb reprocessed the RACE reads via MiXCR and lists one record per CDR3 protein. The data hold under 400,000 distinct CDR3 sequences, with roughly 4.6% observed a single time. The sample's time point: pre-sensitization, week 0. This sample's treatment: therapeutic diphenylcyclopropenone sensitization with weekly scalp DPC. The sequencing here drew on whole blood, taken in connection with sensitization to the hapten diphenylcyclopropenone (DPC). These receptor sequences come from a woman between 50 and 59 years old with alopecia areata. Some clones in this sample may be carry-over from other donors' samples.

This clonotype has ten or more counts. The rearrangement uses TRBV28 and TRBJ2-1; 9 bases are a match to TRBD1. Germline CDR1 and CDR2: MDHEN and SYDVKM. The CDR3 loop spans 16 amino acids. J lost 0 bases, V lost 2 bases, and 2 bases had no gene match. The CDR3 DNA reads TGTGCCAGCAGTTTACCGGGACAGGGCTCCTACAATGAGCAGTTCTTC. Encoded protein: CASSLPGQGSYNEQFF.

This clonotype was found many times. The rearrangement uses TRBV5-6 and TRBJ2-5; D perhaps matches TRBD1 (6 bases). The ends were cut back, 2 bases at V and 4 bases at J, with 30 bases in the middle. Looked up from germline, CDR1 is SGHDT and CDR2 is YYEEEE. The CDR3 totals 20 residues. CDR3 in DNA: TGTGCCAGCAGCTTCTCTGGGATCGGCAGGGGTGTGGGTCTAGGAGAGACCCAGTACTTC. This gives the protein CASSFSGIGRGVGLGETQYF.

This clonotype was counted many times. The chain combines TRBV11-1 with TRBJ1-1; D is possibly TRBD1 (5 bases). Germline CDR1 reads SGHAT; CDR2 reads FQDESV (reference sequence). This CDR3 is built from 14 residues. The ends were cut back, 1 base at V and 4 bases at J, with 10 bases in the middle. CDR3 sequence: CASSLEAGVTEAFF. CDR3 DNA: TGTGCCAGCAGCTTAGAGGCGGGGGTCACTGAAGCTTTCTTT.

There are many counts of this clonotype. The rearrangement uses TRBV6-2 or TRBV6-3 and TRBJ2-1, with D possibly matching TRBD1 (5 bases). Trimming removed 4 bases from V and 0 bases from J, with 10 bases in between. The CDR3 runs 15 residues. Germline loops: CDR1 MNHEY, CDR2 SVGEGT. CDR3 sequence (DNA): TGTGCCAGCAGTTCCCCAGGGCCCTCCTACAATGAGCAGTTCTTC. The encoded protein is CASSSPGPSYNEQFF.

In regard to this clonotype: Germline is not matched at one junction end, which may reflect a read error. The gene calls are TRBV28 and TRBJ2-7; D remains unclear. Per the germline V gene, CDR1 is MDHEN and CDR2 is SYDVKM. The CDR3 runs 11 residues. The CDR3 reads CASSLSYGQYF. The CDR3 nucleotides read TGTGCCAGCAGTTTAAGCTACGGGCAGTACTTC.